These 8 T cell receptor beta chains share one sample of origin, sequenced in a study of shared clonotypes between healthy human individuals. The table came from immunoSEQ multiplex PCR; TCRdb's copy has only in-frame clones and leaves some out. This table has about 1.5 million clones, roughly 98% appearing once. Specimen: naive CD4+ T cells sorted from blood. Indicated subset: CD45RA+ positively selected. The source is a man aged 25 to 40 in good health.

A remark on this clone: One end of the junction is discordant with germline, which a read error may explain. The V call is TRBV7-7, the J call TRBJ2-5, with D unclear. This CDR3 spans 15 amino acids. From germline, CDR1 is SSHAT and CDR2 FNYEAQ (reference sequence). In DNA form, the CDR3 reads TGTGCTAGCAGCCTATACTTACGTCCGGGAGAGACCCAGTACTTC. The encoded protein is CASSLYLRPGETQYF.

To note about this clone: Other DNA sequences of this sample code for an identical CDR3. V gene TRBV27 combines with J gene TRBJ2-7; D ambiguous. Germline CDR1 reads MNHEY; CDR2 reads SMNVEV (reference sequence). The CDR3 sequence is 14 residues long. Between the trimmed V and J ends, which lost 0 bases and 4 bases, there was a span of 10 bases. CDR3 DNA sequence: TGTGCCAGCAGTTTATCCCGGAATAGTTACGAGCAGTACTTC. Translating gives CASSLSRNSYEQYF.

The gene calls are TRBV9 and TRBJ2-3, with a possible D match to TRBD2 (6 bases). V was trimmed by 0 bases and J by 1 base, leaving 30 bases between them. In germline, CDR1 is SGDLS, CDR2 YYNGEE. The CDR3 sequence is 22 residues long. In DNA, the CDR3 is TGTGCCAGCAGCGTAGGAGATAGGTCCCGGGACTCAGGTCGGAGTGGCACAGATACGCAGTATTTT. Residues: CASSVGDRSRDSGRSGTDTQYF.

This chain connects TRBV18 to TRBJ1-3; D remains ambiguous. The CDR3 sequence is 17 residues long. The V end was cut by 3 bases, the J end by 4 bases, with 19 bases between. The germline V gene has CDR1 KGHSH and CDR2 LQKENI. The CDR3 sequence: CASSPLFDTPKGNTIYF. CDR3 bases: TGTGCCAGCTCACCTTTGTTTGATACCCCGAAAGGAAACACCATATATTTT.

The rearrangement links TRBV18 to TRBJ1-2; D remains ambiguous. Looked up from germline, CDR1 is KGHSH and CDR2 is LQKENI. Trimming stripped 4 bases from V and 3 bases from J, with 12 bases between. The CDR3 has 14 residues. The CDR3 bases are TGTGCCAGCTCACTCAGGTTTCAGGACTATGGCTACACCTTC. Its protein product is CASSLRFQDYGYTF.

Concerning this clone: The junction does not match germline at one end; this may be a read error. The CDR3, as DNA: TGTGCCAGCTCACCTACACTAGCGGGAGGGCCGAACGCCGGGGAGCTGTTTTTT. Encoded protein: CASSPTLAGGPNAGELFF. The gene calls are TRBV18 and TRBJ2-2; TRBD2 agrees at 13 bases. The CDR3 has 18 residues. Looked up from germline, CDR1 is KGHSH and CDR2 is LQKENI.

Regarding this clone: The identical CDR3 is also encoded by other nucleotide sequences in the sample. The chain uses TRBV18 and TRBJ2-5; D is unclear. Germline CDR1 is KGHSH and CDR2 is LQKENI. Between the trimmed V and J ends, which lost 2 bases and 2 bases, there was a span of 6 bases. The CDR3 contains 13 residues. The CDR3 coding sequence is TGTGCCAGCTCACCAAGGCGGCAAGAGACCCAGTACTTC. As protein: CASSPRRQETQYF.

The rearrangement joins TRBV30 to TRBJ2-2; TRBD1 aligns across 7 bases. This CDR3 is 15 amino acids long. V shed 8 bases, J shed 0 bases, and the junction held 9 bases outside the gene matches. CDR1 is GTSNPN and CDR2 is SVGIG in the germline V gene (reference sequence). The CDR3 DNA sequence: TGTGCCGGGTCCTACGGGACAGCGAACACCGGGGAGCTGTTTTTT. It yields the protein CAGSYGTANTGELFF.